This T cell receptor beta chain was obtained from a study of T cell responses to AZD1222 COVID-19 vaccine. Study-wide results and caveats: Donors, mostly white British, included more females; clonal diversity was possibly underestimated.

Points on this clone: Antigen unknown.

TCRdb's copy holds only in-frame clones and misses some; the assay was immunoSEQ multiplex PCR. The sample comprises about 120,000 clones, approximately 85% of which are singletons, and approximately 8.5% rests with the top ten. The sequence was obtained from an adult in good health. Sequences were derived from peripheral blood, sampled on day 0 of AZD1222 vaccination.

CDR3 region: CASSQDRGSPLHF. The CDR3 bases are TGTGCCAGCAGTCAGGACAGGGGTTCACCCCTCCACTTT. The rearrangement uses TRBV6-5 and TRBJ1-6; 9 bases align to TRBD1. This CDR3 has 13 amino acids. Germline CDR1 is MNHEY and CDR2 is SVGAGI. V lost 5 bases and J lost 9; bases outside the gene matches: 2.